A selection of T cell receptor beta chains follows, all from one sample in a study of TIL therapy for anti-PD-1-resistant metastatic lung cancer. This table comes from immunoSEQ multiplex PCR, and its TCRdb copy is limited to in-frame clones, with some not included. The sample comprises tens of thousands of clones, just over 70% of which are singletons, and 1.5% to 2% rests with the top ten. The material was blood, obtained at baseline. These receptor sequences come from a person aged 25 to 85 with non-small cell lung cancer. CDR3s include the opening cysteine and the closing phenylalanine or tryptophan. The order of the fields is CDR3 DNA, CDR3 protein, clone size, D gene, J gene, V gene. D genes are given only for firm matches. Size values are once, few and many counts, or a class for expanded clones, and some rows have none.

DNA: TGCAGCGTTGAAGGACTAGCGGGGGCCGGAGTCACAGATACGCAGTATTTT
CDR3: CSVEGLAGAGVTDTQYF
size: .
D: TRBD2
J: TRBJ2-3
V: TRBV29-1

DNA: TGTGCCAGCAGCCAAGGGGCCAACTATGGCTACACCTTC
CDR3: CASSQGANYGYTF
size: .
D: .
J: TRBJ1-2
V: TRBV14

DNA: TGTGCCAGCAGCTCCGGGGTGGGCGCGGGGAATACGCAGTATTTT
CDR3: CASSSGVGAGNTQYF
size: .
D: .
J: TRBJ2-3
V: TRBV9

DNA: TGTGCCAGCAGTGGGGGCAGCGTCCCTCGGGGCACTGAAGCTTTCTTT
CDR3: CASSGGSVPRGTEAFF
size: .
D: .
J: TRBJ1-1
V: TRBV2

DNA: TGTGCCAGCAGGCAACAGCCGCGTCTCAACACTGAAGCTTTCTTT
CDR3: CASRQQPRLNTEAFF
size: few
D: .
J: TRBJ1-1
V: TRBV6-4

DNA: TGTGCCAGCAGCCGTCCTAGCGGGAGCTGGAATGAGCAGTTCTTC
CDR3: CASSRPSGSWNEQFF
size: .
D: TRBD2
J: TRBJ2-1
V: TRBV5-6

DNA: TGTGCCATGGGGGGAGGTCAGCCCCAGCATTTT
CDR3: CAMGGGQPQHF
size: .
D: .
J: TRBJ1-5
V: TRBV21-1

DNA: TGTGCCAGCAGCGCAGGGGGAGGTGGAATGAACACTGAAGCTTTCTTT
CDR3: CASSAGGGGMNTEAFF
size: .
D: TRBD1
J: TRBJ1-1
V: TRBV2

DNA: TGTGCCAGCAGTTTAGTTAGCGGGAGGGAGCAGTTCTTC
CDR3: CASSLVSGREQFF
size: .
D: TRBD2
J: TRBJ2-1
V: TRBV12-3/TRBV12-4

DNA: TGTGCCACCAGTGAATCGGCCACAGATACGCAGTATTTT
CDR3: CATSESATDTQYF
size: .
D: .
J: TRBJ2-3
V: TRBV24-1

DNA: TGTGCCACCAGCAGAGGAGGCGCACATTACAATGAGCAGTTCTTC
CDR3: CATSRGGAHYNEQFF
size: .
D: .
J: TRBJ2-1
V: TRBV15

DNA: TGTGCCACCAGTGATTTCGGGCAGGGCGGGACCCAGTACTTC
CDR3: CATSDFGQGGTQYF
size: .
D: .
J: TRBJ2-5
V: TRBV24-1

DNA: TGTGCCAGCAGACAGACCGGGACTAGCGGTCGGGCAGATACGCAGTATTTT
CDR3: CASRQTGTSGRADTQYF
size: .
D: TRBD2
J: TRBJ2-3
V: TRBV7-2

DNA: TGTGCCACCAGTGATTTAGGGCAGACCGGGGAGCTGTTTTTT
CDR3: CATSDLGQTGELFF
size: once
D: .
J: TRBJ2-2
V: TRBV24-1

DNA: TGTGCCAGCAGCAAAGCGCTTTCGACAGAAGGTGGCACAGATACGCAGTATTTT
CDR3: CASSKALSTEGGTDTQYF
size: .
D: .
J: TRBJ2-3
V: TRBV21-1

DNA: TGTGCCAGCAGACGAGATGCGAACACCGGGGAGCTGTTTTTT
CDR3: CASRRDANTGELFF
size: .
D: .
J: TRBJ2-2
V: TRBV7-9

DNA: TGTGCCAGCAGCGTAGATCCTAGCACAGATACGCAGTATTTT
CDR3: CASSVDPSTDTQYF
size: .
D: .
J: TRBJ2-3
V: TRBV9

DNA: TGTGCCAGCAGCTTAGGGCAGGCGCGTAACTATGGCTACACCTTC
CDR3: CASSLGQARNYGYTF
size: .
D: .
J: TRBJ1-2
V: TRBV7-2

DNA: TGCGCCAGCAGCGATCACCAAGGGGACGGCCCCTACGAGCAGTACTTC
CDR3: CASSDHQGDGPYEQYF
size: few
D: .
J: TRBJ2-7
V: TRBV5-1

DNA: TGTGCCAGCAGTTTAAGGCCTCGTGAAAACTATGGCTACACCTTC
CDR3: CASSLRPRENYGYTF
size: .
D: .
J: TRBJ1-2
V: TRBV27

DNA: TGTGCCAGCAGTCGTACGACAGGTTCAACTAATGAAAAACTGTTTTTT
CDR3: CASSRTTGSTNEKLFF
size: few
D: .
J: TRBJ1-4
V: TRBV14

DNA: TGCGCCAGCAGCTTCATAAGCGGGAGCTTAGAGACCCAGTACTTC
CDR3: CASSFISGSLETQYF
size: .
D: TRBD2
J: TRBJ2-5
V: TRBV5-1

DNA: TGTGCCAGCAATACCCGGGACAGGGATATCAATGAGCAGTTCTTC
CDR3: CASNTRDRDINEQFF
size: .
D: TRBD1
J: TRBJ2-1
V: TRBV28

DNA: TGCAGCGTTGAAAAGGGAGAAAAACTGTTTTTT
CDR3: CSVEKGEKLFF
size: .
D: .
J: TRBJ1-4
V: TRBV29-1

DNA: TGCAGCGTGACCATTAGCTCATCGGCGCCGAAAGAGACCCAGTACTTC
CDR3: CSVTISSSAPKETQYF
size: .
D: .
J: TRBJ2-5
V: TRBV29-1

DNA: TGTGCCAGCAGCCAAGGATCCGATGCGGGTGCATATGAGCAGTTCTTC
CDR3: CASSQGSDAGAYEQFF
size: .
D: .
J: TRBJ2-1
V: TRBV3-1/TRBV3-2